Included here is one T cell receptor (beta chain) sequence, with context. This entry belongs to a study of T cell changes during pregnancy in multiple sclerosis. The CDR3 is made up of 15 amino acids. Trimming removed 3 bases from V and 3 bases from J; junction bases left unmatched: 5. Germline CDR1 is SGHTA and CDR2 is FQGNSA. Assay used: immunoSEQ multiplex PCR; TCRdb lists only in-frame clones, some missing. This table has more than 50,000 clones, more than 85% appearing once. Sequenced material: peripheral blood, taken after pregnancy. The V call is TRBV7-2, the J call TRBJ2-7; 10 bases align to TRBD1. This TCR derives from a female donor in good health, enrolled as a control in a pregnancy study. DNA of the CDR3: TGTGCCAGCAGCTTCGTAGGGACAGGGGTCTACGAGCAGTACTTC. It specifies CASSFVGTGVYEQYF.